Listed here are 13 T cell receptor beta chains from one sample, sequenced in a study of vaccination and CD4 T cells after COVID-19. Described treatment: roughly 11-day PBMC culture with coronavirus spike peptide pools or control peptides (ViraFEST assay). Cultured CD4+ T cell DNA underwent sequencing with the Oncomine TCR Beta short-read assay. TCRdb itself ran the PCR reads through MiXCR, one entry per CDR3 protein. In the table there are about 15,000 distinct CDR3 sequences, 45% to 50% of which are singletons. These receptors have no identified antigens. Sequenced input: CD4+ T cells from blood, cultured in vitro. These receptors all stem from a human donor who had recovered from COVID-19.

The chain employs TRBV20-1 and TRBJ2-2; 7 nucleotides align to TRBD1. Per the germline V gene, CDR1 is DFQATT and CDR2 is SNEGSKA (reference sequence). The ends lost 3 bases at V and 0 bases at J; junction bases unmatched: 4. This CDR3 is 15 amino acids long. The DNA for the CDR3 is TGCAGTGCTAGGCCGGGGACAGCGAACACCGGGGAGCTGTTTTTT. Translated, it gives CSARPGTANTGELFF.

The chain uses TRBV20-1 and TRBJ2-5, with TRBD1 identical over 10 bases. This CDR3 contains 13 residues. The V gene end was trimmed by 8 bases and the J gene end by 4 bases; junction bases not matched to a gene: 7. Germline V gene data show CDR1 as DFQATT and CDR2 as SNEGSKA (reference sequence). The CDR3, as DNA: TGCAGTACGCCGACAGGGGGCGCAGAGACCCAGTACTTC. Translation gives CSTPTGGAETQYF.

The chain links TRBV24-1 to TRBJ2-2; D is perhaps TRBD2 (5 bases). V lost 5 bases and J lost 2, with 11 bases in between. In germline, CDR1 is KGHDR, CDR2 SFDVKD. The CDR3 runs 15 residues. The DNA for the CDR3 is TGTGCCACCAGTGGGTACAGCGGTAACACCGGGGAGCTGTTTTTT. Translation: CATSGYSGNTGELFF.

This clonotype appeared a few times. The chain is built from TRBV6-2 or TRBV6-3 and TRBJ2-4; 10 bases map to TRBD2. The CDR3 is made up of 16 amino acids. In germline, CDR1 is MNHEY, CDR2 SVGEGT. Trimming removed 5 bases from V and 7 bases from J; junction bases left unmatched: 11. CDR3 region: CASSPPLAGNRNIQYF. DNA for the CDR3: TGTGCCAGCAGTCCCCCACTAGCGGGGAACAGGAACATTCAGTACTTC.

The V gene is TRBV20-1, the J gene TRBJ1-5; 7 bases are shared with TRBD1. Germline CDR1 and CDR2: DFQATT and SNEGSKA (reference sequence). The length of the CDR3 is 15 residues. The V and J ends lost 0 bases and 3 bases, in that order; junction bases with no gene match: 5. In DNA, the CDR3 is TGCAGTGCTAGAGATGCGGGACAGATCAATCAGCCCCAGCATTTT. Translated: CSARDAGQINQPQHF.

In its sample, this clonotype was seen once. The chain links TRBV20-1 to TRBJ2-7; TRBD2 matches 9 bases. The J segment lost 3 bases and the V segment lost 5 bases, leaving 11 bases of the junction unmatched. The length of the CDR3 is 15 residues. CDR1 is DFQATT and CDR2 is SNEGSKA in the germline V gene (reference sequence). In DNA form, the CDR3 reads TGCAGTGCTGGGAAGACTAGCGGAAGGGGCTACGAGCAGTACTTC. Its translation: CSAGKTSGRGYEQYF.

This clonotype was counted a single time. The chain combines TRBV7-2 with TRBJ2-2; 7 nucleotides line up with TRBD1. This CDR3 is 16 amino acids long. V shed 5 bases and J 0 bases; nucleotides not matched to a gene: 6. Germline CDR1 SGHTA, CDR2 FQGNSA. CDR3 in DNA: TGTGCCAGCAGCCGGGACAGCCCCCCGAACACCGGGGAGCTGTTTTTT. Translation: CASSRDSPPNTGELFF.

In its sample, this clonotype was seen a few times. This sequence joins TRBV10-3 and TRBJ2-7, with D maybe TRBD2 (6 bases). The CDR3 loop spans 15 amino acids. V dropped 2 bases and J dropped 7 bases, with 18 bases sitting between them. Germline V gene data show CDR1 as ENHRY and CDR2 as SYGVKD. The CDR3 loop is CAISEVRAGLQEQYF. CDR3 bases: TGTGCCATCAGTGAGGTACGGGCGGGATTGCAGGAGCAGTACTTC.

There are a few counts of this clonotype. The rearrangement links TRBV7-3 to TRBJ2-3; D remains unclear. The CDR3 is 13 residues long. V dropped 2 bases and J dropped 5 bases, with 8 bases sitting between them. The germline gives CDR1 SGHTA, CDR2 FQGTGA. The CDR3 nucleotides are TGTGCCAGCAGCTTACTTTCCGAAGATACGCAGTATTTT. This translates into CASSLLSEDTQYF. Using reference TRBV7-3 and TRBJ2-3 for the parts outside the CDR3, the full variable domain is GAGVSQTPSNKVTEKGKYVELRCDPISGHTALYWYRQSLGQGPEFLIYFQGTGAADDSGLPNDRFFAVRPEGSVSTLKIQRTERGDSAVYLCASSLLSEDTQYFGPGTRLTVL.

The rearrangement joins TRBV5-1 to TRBJ2-7; 11 bases align to TRBD1. With the DNA end fitting TRBJ2-5 better, the J assignment may be wrong. Germline CDR1 SGHRS, CDR2 YFSETQ. The CDR3 totals 15 residues. As DNA, the CDR3 is TGCGCCAGCAGCTTGGCCGGGACAGGGGGAGAGACCCAGTACTTC. This translates into CASSLAGTGGETQYF.

The table lists this clonotype with a few counts. The chain uses TRBV25-1 and TRBJ1-1; 7 bases are shared with TRBD1. The V and J ends lost 6 bases and 6 bases, in that order; junction bases with no gene match: 13. The CDR3 spans 15 residues. Germline V gene sequence: CDR1 MGHDK, CDR2 SYGVNS. DNA of the CDR3: TGTGCCAGCAGAGGGACAGAGCTAGGTGACGCTGAAGCTTTCTTT. Protein sequence: CASRGTELGDAEAFF.

The CDR3 DNA reads TGCAGTGCTAGGCTCCATGGGACCCAGTACTTC. Its protein is CSARLHGTQYF. J is TRBJ2-5 and V is TRBV20-1; no clear D. The CDR3 loop spans 11 amino acids. The germline CDR1 and CDR2 sequences are DFQATT and SNEGSKA (reference sequence). Trimming stripped 3 bases from V and 7 bases from J, with 9 bases between.

The rearrangement joins TRBV10-3 to TRBJ2-7; D is ambiguous. V lost 6 bases and J lost 5, with 11 bases in between. This CDR3 region has 12 residues. The V gene's germline CDR1 is ENHRY and CDR2 SYGVKD. As DNA, the CDR3 is TGTGCCATCAGCCGTGGTGGGAACGAGCAGTACTTC. Protein sequence: CAISRGGNEQYF.